The sequence of this TCR beta chain was determined in a study of yellow fever vaccine responses in identical twins. One entry per CDR3 protein, called by TCRdb with MiXCR from the RT-PCR reads. Here the sample spans 3,500 to 4,500 distinct CDR3 sequences, 85% being singletons. Whole-study findings and limits: Twins reportedly mounted vaccine T cell responses that seemed partly convergent, partly personalized.

Points on this clonotype: Its antigen is not known.

In germline, CDR1 is SGHVS, CDR2 FNYEAQ. The V and J ends lost 5 bases and 2 bases, in that order; junction bases with no gene match: 3. The length of the CDR3 is 13 residues. The sequences come from T cells from blood (PBMCs), unsorted or a sorted subset (not recorded which), collected before or after yellow fever vaccination (not recorded which). The sequence was obtained from a woman aged 18-35 years who received the yellow fever vaccine. The J gene is TRBJ2-7, the V gene TRBV7-6; 7 bases are shared with TRBD1. The CDR3 reads CASSIDRAYEQYF. CDR3 coding DNA: TGTGCCAGCAGCATAGACAGGGCCTACGAGCAGTACTTC.